Each of the 27 T cell receptor beta chains below was sequenced from the same sample in a study of T cell repertoires in cytomegalovirus infection. Antigens of these TCRs are unknown. TCRdb fed the reads into MiXCR, producing one record per CDR3 protein. The sample yields a few hundred thousand distinct CDR3 sequences, 33% seen once. This sample comprised cultured PBMCs, obtained from culture after CMV antigen stimulation. Every receptor here comes from a human donor in good health (CMV status not recorded). Some clones in this sample may be carry-over from other donors' samples.

This clonotype appeared a few times. V and J are TRBV20-1 and TRBJ2-5; possible D gene TRBD1, 6 bases. The CDR3 runs to 15 residues. Germline V gene data show CDR1 as DFQATT and CDR2 as SNEGSKA (reference sequence). With 5 bases removed from V and 1 base from J, the gap between germline ends came to 17 bases. CDR3 in amino acids: CSASPGQGTQETQYF. The CDR3, as DNA: TGCAGTGCTTCTCCGGGACAAGGGACCCAAGAGACCCAGTACTTC.

The chain recombines TRBV6-5 with TRBJ2-2; D is possibly TRBD2 (6 bases). The CDR3 is 14 amino acids. V shed 6 bases and J shed 0 bases, with 8 bases lying between them. Per the germline V gene, CDR1 is MNHEY and CDR2 is SVGAGI. For the CDR3, the DNA is TGTGCCAGCAGAGGGGAGGCGAACACCGGGGAGCTGTTTTTT. The encoded protein is CASRGEANTGELFF.

Ten or more counts support this clonotype. The rearrangement links TRBV7-9 to TRBJ2-1; 9 positions agree with TRBD2. Trimming took 4 bases from V and 4 from J; bases not matched to a gene: 14. The CDR3 runs 18 residues. Germline loops: CDR1 SEHNR, CDR2 FQNEAQ (reference sequence). The CDR3 spells CASSSTPRGGRGYNEQFF. Written as DNA, the CDR3 is TGTGCCAGCAGCTCAACCCCCCGTGGCGGGAGGGGTTACAATGAGCAGTTCTTC.

The J gene is TRBJ2-7, the V gene TRBV7-8; 7 nucleotides match TRBD2. Germline values: CDR1 SGHVS, CDR2 FQNEAQ. The CDR3 extends over 13 amino acids. V gave up 2 bases and J gave up 7 bases; unmatched junction bases: 5. CDR3 amino acids: CASSLPSGREQYV. The CDR3 nucleotides are TGTGCCAGCAGCTTACCGTCCGGGAGGGAGCAGTACGTC.

This clonotype has only a few counts. This rearrangement joins TRBV7-3 to TRBJ2-5; TRBD2 matches at 7 bases. The CDR3 runs to 15 residues. V was clipped by 5 bases and J by 4 bases; unmatched bases: 10. The germline gives CDR1 SGHTA, CDR2 FQGTGA. CDR3 in amino acids: CASSPLGAGIETQYF. In DNA, the CDR3 is TGTGCCAGCAGCCCCCTCGGAGCGGGAATAGAGACCCAGTACTTC.

The chain joins TRBV10-2 to TRBJ1-6; 9 nucleotides line up with TRBD1. Germline values: CDR1 WSHSY, CDR2 SAAADI. V shed 6 bases and J 6 bases; nucleotides not matched to a gene: 6. The CDR3 runs to 15 residues. This chain's CDR3 is CASRGQGESNSPLHF. The DNA of the CDR3 is TGCGCCAGCAGGGGACAGGGAGAATCTAATTCACCCCTCCACTTT.

V usage is TRBV14 and J usage is TRBJ1-3; TRBD1 agrees at 7 bases. The ends lost 2 bases at V and 4 bases at J; junction bases unmatched: 5. The CDR3 consists of 15 residues. Germline CDR1 SGHDN, CDR2 FVKESK. Written as DNA, the CDR3 is TGTGCCAGCAGCCAATTCTCGACAGGGGGAAACACCATATATTTT. This gives the protein CASSQFSTGGNTIYF.

This clonotype was seen a few times. This rearrangement joins TRBV7-2 to TRBJ2-7, with D possibly called TRBD1 or TRBD2 (6 bases each). V was cut by 1 base and J by 5 bases, with 15 bases left in between. Germline lookup yields CDR1 SGHTA and CDR2 FQGNSA. This CDR3 is built from 15 residues. CDR3 region: CASSLVGGGKDEQYF. The CDR3 coding sequence is TGTGCCAGCAGCTTAGTCGGGGGCGGGAAGGACGAGCAGTACTTC.

The chain joins TRBV4-1 to TRBJ2-5; D unresolved. Germline CDR1 MGHRA, CDR2 YSYEKL. This CDR3 region has 13 residues. Between the trimmed V and J ends, which lost 1 base and 1 base, there was a span of 4 bases. CDR3 in DNA: TGCGCCAGCAGCCAAGTAAGCCAAGAGACCCAGTACTTC. Its protein is CASSQVSQETQYF.

The gene calls are TRBV6-2 or TRBV6-3 and TRBJ2-6, with a tentative D call TRBD2 (5 bases). CDR3 length equals 14 residues. In germline, CDR1 is MNHEY, CDR2 SVGEGT. Trimming removed 6 bases from V and 2 bases from J, with 8 bases in between. The CDR3 region is CASRQAAGANVLTF. DNA of the CDR3: TGTGCCAGCAGACAAGCGGCTGGGGCCAACGTCCTGACTTTC.

The chain couples TRBV27 to TRBJ2-5; a possible D gene is TRBD2 (5 bases). CDR1 and CDR2 (germline): MNHEY, SMNVEV (reference sequence). The V end was cut by 5 bases, the J end by 4 bases, with 17 bases between. The CDR3 contains 15 residues. The CDR3 spells CASSPLLEGRETQYF. The CDR3, as DNA: TGTGCCAGCAGTCCTCTCCTAGAAGGGAGAGAGACCCAGTACTTC.

This chain connects TRBV7-6 to TRBJ2-5; 8 nucleotides match TRBD2. This CDR3 region has 16 residues. Germline V gives CDR1 SGHVS, CDR2 FNYEAQ. J lost 6 bases, V lost 5 bases, and 14 bases had no gene match. The CDR3 reads CASSDHSAGEGKTQYF. DNA of the CDR3: TGTGCCAGCAGCGACCATTCAGCGGGAGAGGGGAAGACCCAGTACTTC.

The chain joins TRBV12-3 or TRBV12-4 to TRBJ2-3; TRBD1 or TRBD2 may be the D gene (5 bases each). The V end was cut by 6 bases, the J end by 0 bases, with 13 bases between. This CDR3 comprises 15 residues. The CDR3 spells CASSPTWGSTDTQYF. The CDR3 DNA reads as TGTGCCAGCAGCCCTACCTGGGGGAGCACAGATACGCAGTATTTT.

V usage is TRBV12-3 or TRBV12-4 and J usage is TRBJ1-1, with a possible D match to TRBD1 (5 bases). This CDR3 comprises 17 residues. V lost 3 bases to trimming and J lost 0 bases, with 17 bases between them. CDR3 region: CASSFGTSWMMNTEAFF. CDR3 nucleotide sequence: TGTGCCAGCAGTTTTGGGACCAGCTGGATGATGAACACTGAAGCTTTCTTT.

The chain joins TRBV25-1 to TRBJ2-1; D perhaps matches TRBD2 (7 bases). The CDR3 totals 16 residues. CDR1 and CDR2 (germline): MGHDK, SYGVNS. V lost 8 bases to trimming and J lost 5 bases, with 22 bases between them. Here the CDR3 DNA reads TGTGCCAGCGGCCAGGGAGGGGGGACGCTCGACAATGAGCAGTTCTTC. It encodes CASGQGGGTLDNEQFF.

The CDR3 sequence is CASWGGHGYTF. CDR3 coding DNA: TGTGCCAGCTGGGGTGGGCATGGCTACACCTTC. The gene calls are TRBV27 and TRBJ1-2, with D uncertain. V lost 8 bases, J lost 6 bases, and 10 bases lay in between. The CDR3 extends over 11 amino acids. Germline CDR1 MNHEY, CDR2 SMNVEV (reference sequence).

CDR3 in amino acids: CASSQARGVPYNEQFF. The CDR3 bases are TGCGCCAGCAGCCAGGCCAGGGGAGTTCCCTACAATGAGCAGTTCTTC. This sequence joins TRBV4-3 and TRBJ2-1; TRBD1 is a possible D gene (6 bases). CDR1 is LGHNA, CDR2 YSLEER, per germline. The CDR3 contains 16 residues. With 3 bases removed from V and 2 bases from J, the gap between germline ends came to 14 bases.

This clonotype has just a few counts. The CDR3 nucleotides are TGTGCCAGCAGCCAAGGACTAGCGGGAGGGTTAAACGAGCAGTACTTC. Its translation: CASSQGLAGGLNEQYF. The chain carries TRBV3-1 and TRBJ2-7; 14 positions agree with TRBD2. The CDR3 is 16 residues long. Germline-derived CDR1 and CDR2 are LGHDT and YNNKEL (reference sequence). The ends lost 1 base at V and 5 bases at J; junction bases unmatched: 4.

This clonotype was recorded a few times. The J gene is TRBJ1-3, the V gene TRBV7-9; no reliable D call. The V and J ends lost 6 bases and 0 bases respectively, with 12 bases between them. The CDR3 is 15 residues long. The germline V gene encodes CDR1 SEHNR and CDR2 FQNEAQ (reference sequence). CDR3 DNA sequence: TGTGCCAGCAGGCCTACTTTCCGCTCTGGAAACACCATATATTTT. It codes for CASRPTFRSGNTIYF.

This chain uses TRBV20-1 with TRBJ1-6; the D gene is possibly TRBD1 (5 bases). With 0 bases removed from V and 10 bases from J, the gap between germline ends came to 13 bases. CDR3 size: 14 residues. CDR1 is DFQATT, CDR2 SNEGSKA, per germline (reference sequence). This chain's CDR3 is CSARDHQGPSPLHF. The CDR3 coding sequence is TGCAGTGCTAGAGATCATCAGGGTCCCTCACCCCTCCACTTT.

This clonotype has a count of ten or more. CDR3 loop: CASSLTSATNTGELFF. The CDR3 region has the DNA TGCGCCAGCAGCTTGACTAGCGCCACGAACACCGGGGAGCTGTTTTTT. V and J are TRBV5-1 and TRBJ2-2; 7 nucleotides align to TRBD2. The germline gives CDR1 SGHRS, CDR2 YFSETQ. The CDR3 has 16 residues. V trimming: 1 base; J trimming: 0 bases; junction bases outside the gene matches: 3.

In its sample, this clonotype was seen many times. V usage is TRBV12-3 or TRBV12-4 and J usage is TRBJ2-3, with D possibly matching TRBD1 (6 bases). The CDR3 totals 13 residues. The V and J ends lost 3 bases and 7 bases respectively, with 11 bases between them. The CDR3 DNA is TGTGCCAGCAGTTTCGGGGACATCCATACGCAGTATTTT. It yields the protein CASSFGDIHTQYF.

The chain couples TRBV6-5 to TRBJ2-7; D unclear. CDR3 length: 13 residues. Germline assignment: CDR1 MNHEY and CDR2 SVGAGI. Trimming removed 5 bases from V and 2 bases from J, with 10 bases in between. CDR3 nucleotides: TGTGCCAGCAGTCCCTACGGTCCCTACGAGCAGTACGTC. The encoded protein is CASSPYGPYEQYV.

This clonotype has more than one count but fewer than ten. The gene calls are TRBV7-3 and TRBJ2-7; D remains ambiguous. The CDR3 is 14 amino acids. With 5 bases removed from V and 2 bases from J, the gap between germline ends came to 13 bases. Germline V gene sequence: CDR1 SGHTA, CDR2 FQGTGA. The CDR3 loop is CASSPRTVTYEQYF. The CDR3 nucleotides read TGTGCCAGCAGCCCCCGGACCGTTACCTACGAGCAGTACTTC.

The chain employs TRBV12-3 or TRBV12-4 and TRBJ1-1; the D is unclear. V dropped 5 bases and J dropped 2 bases, with 15 bases sitting between them. The length of the CDR3 is 15 residues. The CDR3 region has the DNA TGTGCCAGCAGTACCCCTATCAAGGGAAACACTGAAGCTTTCTTT. Amino acids: CASSTPIKGNTEAFF.

This clonotype came up a few times. The V gene is TRBV7-8, the J gene TRBJ1-6; a weak D match, TRBD1 (6 bases). V lost 5 bases, J lost 5 bases, and 16 bases lay in between. The germline V gene has CDR1 SGHVS and CDR2 FQNEAQ. The CDR3 has 16 residues. Here the CDR3 reads CASSRRTELNNSPLHF. The CDR3 DNA is TGTGCCAGCAGCCGCCGGACAGAGCTTAATAATTCACCCCTCCACTTT.

The V gene is TRBV7-9, the J gene TRBJ1-1; possible D gene TRBD1, 5 bases. V was pared by 2 bases and J by 4 bases, with 11 bases between. Germline loops: CDR1 SEHNR, CDR2 FQNEAQ (reference sequence). The CDR3 has 14 amino acids. Here the CDR3 reads CASSLQVGRTEAFF. The CDR3 DNA sequence: TGTGCCAGCAGCTTACAAGTGGGGCGCACTGAAGCTTTCTTT.